This T cell receptor beta chain was obtained from a study of cytomegalovirus exposure and HLA in healthy donors. Study-level points and caveats: The study listed roughly 150 cytomegalovirus-associated TCR beta chains. The analysis excluded some indistinguishable V segments, including TRBV6-2 and TRBV6-3. Presence/absence analyses supposed approximately even sequencing depth among donors.

This clone was observed a single time. Antigen: not known. Trimming cost V 5 bases and J 8 bases, with 18 bases left between them. Germline V lookup: CDR1 SEHNR, CDR2 FQNEAQ (reference sequence). This CDR3 comprises 15 residues. PCR primers comprised 60 Vbeta and 13 Jbeta primers. Profiled with immunoSEQ multiplex PCR; TCRdb holds only in-frame clones, not every one. There are about 270,000 clones in the sample; around 86% occur only once, and 3.5% to 4% lies in the top ten. The sample comprised PBMCs. J is TRBJ1-4 and V is TRBV7-9, with D possibly matching TRBD1 (5 bases). The clonotype was recovered from a man aged 40-50 years in good health and CMV-seropositive. The CDR3 reads CASSRAGMQGEKLFF. For the CDR3, the DNA is TGTGCCAGCAGCCGCGCTGGGATGCAGGGCGAAAAACTGTTTTTT.